This entry concerns a single T cell receptor beta chain. The entry originates in a study of shared clonotypes between healthy human individuals. Repertoires were generated with immunoSEQ multiplex PCR, while TCRdb's copy carries only in-frame clones and drops some. The repertoire holds about 580,000 clones, with roughly 98% as singletons. V trimming: 4 bases; J trimming: 0 bases; junction bases outside the gene matches: 6. Germline CDR1 and CDR2: SGHTS and YDEGEE. The CDR3 sequence is 15 residues long. Positive CCR7 selection of CD45RO-negative cells yielded the naive CD8 cells, and terminally differentiated effector memory CD45RA+ cells were excluded.

This chain connects TRBV5-8 to TRBJ1-2; 7 nucleotides match TRBD1. This TCR came from a man aged 30 to 39 in good health. The sample consisted of naive CD8+ T cells sorted from blood. The CDR3 DNA is TGTGCCAGCAGCCAAGGGACAGACACTAACTATGGCTACACCTTC. Translation: CASSQGTDTNYGYTF.